The source of this T cell receptor (beta chain) is a study of response to subunit inactivated influenza vaccine. Broader study findings: T cells newly recruited by each seasonal influenza vaccination are few, the authors suggested.

Per germline, CDR1 SGHRS and CDR2 YFSETQ. CDR3 length: 15 residues. Trimming pared 0 bases from V and 3 bases from J, leaving 12 bases between. This clonotype has only a few counts. Its specificity is unknown. TCRdb re-analysed the RT-PCR reads in MiXCR, keeping a single row per CDR3 protein. The top ten clones hold less than 15% of a sample with about 480,000 distinct CDR3 sequences, approximately 11% of them seen once. This receptor was taken from a man aged 45-65 years who received an inactivated influenza vaccine. This material consisted of PBMCs from blood, taken more than 35 days after vaccination. The chain employs TRBV5-1 and TRBJ1-1; D remains unclear. This chain's CDR3 is CASSLEESGDTEAFF. Here the CDR3 DNA reads TGCGCCAGCAGCTTGGAGGAAAGCGGGGACACTGAAGCTTTCTTT. The variable domain in full, completed from reference TRBV5-1 and TRBJ1-1, reads KAGVTQTPRYLIKTRGQQVTLSCSPISGHRSVSWYQQTPGQGLQFLFEYFSETQRNKGNFPGRFSGRQFSNSRSEMNVSTLELGDSALYLCASSLEESGDTEAFFGQGTRLTVV.